Listed here are 3 T cell receptor beta chains from one sample, sequenced in a study of sequential checkpoint blockade in melanoma. Measured with immunoSEQ multiplex PCR; TCRdb has only the in-frame clones, and not every one. Counted here are roughly 11,000 clones, 70% to 75% occurring once; the ten biggest clones make up about a sixth. Described treatment: randomized to nivolumab then ipilimumab (arm A) or the reverse (arm B). The sample in question was CD8+ T cells sorted from blood (inferred from file names), obtained from a patient given nivolumab and ipilimumab in sequence. The receptors were sampled from a human donor with melanoma.

The CDR3 sequence is CASSPSGNGGEQYF. CDR3 DNA: TGTGCCAGCAGCCCGAGTGGCAACGGAGGCGAGCAGTACTTC. The chain links TRBV11-1 to TRBJ2-7; D perhaps matches TRBD2 (5 bases). The V gene's germline CDR1 is SGHAT and CDR2 FQDESV (reference sequence). V was shortened by 5 bases and J by 6 bases, with 17 bases between the two germline ends. The length of the CDR3 is 14 residues.

This clone was seen more than once but under ten times. The chain links TRBV11-2 to TRBJ2-2; D remains unclear. The CDR3 is 16 amino acids. Trimming left V 4 bases short and J 0 bases short, with 12 bases between. Germline CDR1 SGHAT, CDR2 FQNNGV. The CDR3 coding sequence is TGTGCCAGCAGCTCCCCCCAGATTACGAACACCGGGGAGCTGTTTTTT. It specifies CASSSPQITNTGELFF.

This clone has a handful of counts. This chain links TRBV2 with TRBJ2-1, with D maybe TRBD2 (5 bases). The CDR3 contains 16 residues. Trimming pared 3 bases from V and 3 bases from J, leaving 15 bases between. Germline V gene lookup returns CDR1 SNHLY and CDR2 FYNNEI. For the CDR3, the DNA is TGTGCCAGCAGTGAGTGGCTAGCCAGCGTCTACAATGAGCAGTTCTTC. Its protein is CASSEWLASVYNEQFF.